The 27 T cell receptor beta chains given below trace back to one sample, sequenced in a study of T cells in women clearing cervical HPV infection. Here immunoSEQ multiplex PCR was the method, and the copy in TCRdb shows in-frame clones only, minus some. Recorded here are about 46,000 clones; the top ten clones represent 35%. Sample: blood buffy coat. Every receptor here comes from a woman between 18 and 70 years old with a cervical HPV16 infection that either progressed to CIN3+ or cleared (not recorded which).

The covered CDR3 bases are TGTGCCAGCAGCCAGGACACATACCAAGAGACC. It codes for CASSQDTYQET. The whole CDR3 sequence is CASSQDTYQETQYF. The chain recombines TRBV5-4 with TRBJ2-5; D might be TRBD1 (5 bases). The read terminates 3 residues before the CDR3 end, so the remaining end is supplied by the germline J gene. CDR1 and CDR2 (germline): SGHNT, YYREEE (reference sequence). CDR3 size: 14 residues. V was pared by 4 bases and J by 0 bases, with 10 bases between.

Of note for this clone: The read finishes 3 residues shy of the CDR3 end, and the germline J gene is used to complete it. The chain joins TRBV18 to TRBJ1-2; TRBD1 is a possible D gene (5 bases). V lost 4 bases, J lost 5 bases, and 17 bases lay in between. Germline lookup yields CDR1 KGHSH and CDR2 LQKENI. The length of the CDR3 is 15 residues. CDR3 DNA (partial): TGTGCCAGCTCACGATCAGCGACGGAGGGGTATGGC. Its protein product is CASSRSATEGYG. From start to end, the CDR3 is CASSRSATEGYGYTF.

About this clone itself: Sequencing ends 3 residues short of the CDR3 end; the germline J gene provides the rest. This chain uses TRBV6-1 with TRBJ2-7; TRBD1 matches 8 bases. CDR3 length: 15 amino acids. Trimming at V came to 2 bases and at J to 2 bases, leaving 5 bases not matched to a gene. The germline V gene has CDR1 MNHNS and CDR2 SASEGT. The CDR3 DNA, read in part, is TGTGCCAGCAGTGAAAGGGCAGGGGGCCCCTACGAG. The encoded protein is CASSERAGGPYE. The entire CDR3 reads CASSERAGGPYEQYF.

The DNA read from the CDR3 is TGTGCCAGCAGCCCCTTTGGGCGGGAGATCGAG. Translation: CASSPFGREIE. The full CDR3 protein is CASSPFGREIEQYF. The chain combines TRBV7-2 with TRBJ2-7, with 7 bases fitting TRBD2. The read gets to within 3 residues of the CDR3 end, and the germline J gene fills in the rest. The V gene's germline CDR1 is SGHTA and CDR2 FQGNSA. The CDR3 loop spans 14 amino acids. The V gene end was trimmed by 5 bases and the J gene end by 6 bases; junction bases not matched to a gene: 10.

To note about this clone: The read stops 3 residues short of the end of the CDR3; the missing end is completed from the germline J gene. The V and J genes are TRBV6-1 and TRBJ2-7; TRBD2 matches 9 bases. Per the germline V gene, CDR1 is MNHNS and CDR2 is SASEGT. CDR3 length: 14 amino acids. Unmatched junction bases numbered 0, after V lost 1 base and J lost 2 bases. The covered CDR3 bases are TGTGCCAGCAGTGAAGAGCGGGGGGCCTACGAG. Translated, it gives CASSEERGAYE. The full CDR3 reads CASSEERGAYEQYF.

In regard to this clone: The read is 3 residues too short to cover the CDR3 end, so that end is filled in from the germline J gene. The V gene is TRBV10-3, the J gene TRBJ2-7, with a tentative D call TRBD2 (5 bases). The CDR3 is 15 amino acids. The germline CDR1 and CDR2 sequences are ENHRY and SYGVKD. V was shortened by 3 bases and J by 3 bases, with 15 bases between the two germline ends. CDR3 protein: CAISEGGRGYYEQYF. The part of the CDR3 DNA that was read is TGTGCCATCAGTGAAGGTGGACGGGGATACTACGAG.

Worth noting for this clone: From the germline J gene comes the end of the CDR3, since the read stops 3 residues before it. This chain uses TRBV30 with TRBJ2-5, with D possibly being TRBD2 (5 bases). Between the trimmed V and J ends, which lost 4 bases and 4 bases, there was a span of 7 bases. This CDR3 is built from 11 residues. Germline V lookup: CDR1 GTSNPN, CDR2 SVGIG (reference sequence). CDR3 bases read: TGTGCCTGGACTAGCAGAGAGACC. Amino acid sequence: CAWTSRET. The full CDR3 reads CAWTSRETQYF.

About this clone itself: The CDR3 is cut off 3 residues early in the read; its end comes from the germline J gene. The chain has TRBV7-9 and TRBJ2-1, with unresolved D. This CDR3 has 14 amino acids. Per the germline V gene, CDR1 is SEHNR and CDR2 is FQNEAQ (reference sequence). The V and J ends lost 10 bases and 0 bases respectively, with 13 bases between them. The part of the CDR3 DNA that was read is TGTGCCACCTCAAGGGCGAGCTCCTACAATGAG. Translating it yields CATSRASSYNE. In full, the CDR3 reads CATSRASSYNEQFF.

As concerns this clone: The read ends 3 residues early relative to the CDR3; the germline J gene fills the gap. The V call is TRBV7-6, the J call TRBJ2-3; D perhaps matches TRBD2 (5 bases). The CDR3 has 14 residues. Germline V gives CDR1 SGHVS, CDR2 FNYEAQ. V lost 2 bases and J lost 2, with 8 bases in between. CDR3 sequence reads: CASSLRGYTDTQYF. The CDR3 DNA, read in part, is TGTGCCAGCAGCTTACGGGGTTACACAGATACG.

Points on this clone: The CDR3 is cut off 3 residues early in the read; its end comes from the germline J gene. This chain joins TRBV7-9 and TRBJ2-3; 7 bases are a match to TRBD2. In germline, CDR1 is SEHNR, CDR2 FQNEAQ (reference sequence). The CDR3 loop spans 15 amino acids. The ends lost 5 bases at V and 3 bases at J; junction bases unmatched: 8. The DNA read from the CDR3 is TGTGCCAGCAGCCTCTCAGCGGGACCGACAGATACG. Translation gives CASSLSAGPTDT. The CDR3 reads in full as CASSLSAGPTDTQYF.

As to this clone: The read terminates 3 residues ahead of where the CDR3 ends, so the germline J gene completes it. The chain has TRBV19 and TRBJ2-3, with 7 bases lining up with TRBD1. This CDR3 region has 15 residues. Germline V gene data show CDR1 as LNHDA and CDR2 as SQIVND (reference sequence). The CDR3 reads CASSRRGLSNQPQYF. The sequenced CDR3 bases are TGTGCCAGTAGTAGAAGGGGGCTTAGCAATCAGCCG.

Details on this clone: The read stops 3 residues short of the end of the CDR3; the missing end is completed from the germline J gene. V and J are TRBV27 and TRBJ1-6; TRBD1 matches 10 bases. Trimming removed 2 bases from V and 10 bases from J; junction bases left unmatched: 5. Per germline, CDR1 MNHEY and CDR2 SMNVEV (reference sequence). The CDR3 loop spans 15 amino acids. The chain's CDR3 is CASSLGDRGRSPLHF. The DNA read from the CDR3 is TGTGCCAGCAGTTTAGGGGACAGGGGACGATCACCC.

The CDR3 bases that were read are TGTGCCAGCAGCTTAACTGAGACG. It encodes CASSLTET. From start to end, the CDR3 is CASSLTETQYF. This chain connects TRBV7-9 to TRBJ2-3; D unresolved. The read ends 3 residues shy of where the CDR3 ends; the end is completed using the germline J gene. Germline CDR1 and CDR2: SEHNR and FQNEAQ (reference sequence). This CDR3 is built from 11 residues.

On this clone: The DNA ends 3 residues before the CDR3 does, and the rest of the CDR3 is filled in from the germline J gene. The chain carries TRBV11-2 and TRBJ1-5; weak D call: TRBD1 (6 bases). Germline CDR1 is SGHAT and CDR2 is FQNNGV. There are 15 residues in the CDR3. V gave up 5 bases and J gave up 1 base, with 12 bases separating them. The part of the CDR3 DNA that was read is TGTGCCAGCAGCGAGGACAGCTCCAGCAATCAGCCC. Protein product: CASSEDSSSNQP. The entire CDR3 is CASSEDSSSNQPQHF.

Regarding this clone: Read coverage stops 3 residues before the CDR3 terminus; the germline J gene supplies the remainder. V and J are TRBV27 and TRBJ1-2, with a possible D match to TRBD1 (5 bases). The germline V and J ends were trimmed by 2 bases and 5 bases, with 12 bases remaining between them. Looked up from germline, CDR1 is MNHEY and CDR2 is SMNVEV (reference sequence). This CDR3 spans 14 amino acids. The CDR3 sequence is CASSLRGGGYGYTF. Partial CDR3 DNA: TGTGCCAGCAGTTTAAGGGGCGGGGGTTATGGC.

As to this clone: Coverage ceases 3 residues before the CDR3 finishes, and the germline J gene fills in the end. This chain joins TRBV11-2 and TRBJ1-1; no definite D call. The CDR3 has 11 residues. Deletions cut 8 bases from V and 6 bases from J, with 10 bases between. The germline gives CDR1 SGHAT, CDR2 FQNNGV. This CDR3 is CASLASSEAFF. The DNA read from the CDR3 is TGTGCCAGCCTAGCAAGTTCTGAA.

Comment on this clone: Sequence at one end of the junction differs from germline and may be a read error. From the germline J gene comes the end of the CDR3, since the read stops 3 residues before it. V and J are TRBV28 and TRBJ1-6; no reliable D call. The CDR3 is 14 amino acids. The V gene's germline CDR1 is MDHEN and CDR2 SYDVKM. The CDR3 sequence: CASSFHSNNSPLHF. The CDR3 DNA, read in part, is TGTGCCAGCAGTTTCCACTCCAATAATTCACCC.

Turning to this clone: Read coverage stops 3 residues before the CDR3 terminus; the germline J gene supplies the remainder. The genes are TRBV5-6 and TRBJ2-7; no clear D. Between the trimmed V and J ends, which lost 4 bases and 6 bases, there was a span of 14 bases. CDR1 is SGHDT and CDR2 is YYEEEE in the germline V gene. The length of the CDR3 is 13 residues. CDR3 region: CASSANQSSEQYF. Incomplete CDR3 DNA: TGTGCCAGCAGCGCAAACCAGAGTTCCGAG. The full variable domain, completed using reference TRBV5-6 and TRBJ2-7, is DAGVTQSPTHLIKTRGQQVTLRCSPKSGHDTVSWYQQALGQGPQFIFQYYEEEERQRGNFPDRFSGHQFPNYSSELNVNALLLGDSALYLCASSANQSSEQYFGPGTRLTVT.

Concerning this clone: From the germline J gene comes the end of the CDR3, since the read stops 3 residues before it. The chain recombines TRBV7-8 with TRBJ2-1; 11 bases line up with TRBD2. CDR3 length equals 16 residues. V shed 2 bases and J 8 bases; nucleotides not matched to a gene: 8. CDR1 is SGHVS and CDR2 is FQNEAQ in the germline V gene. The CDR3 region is CASSLPTSGSFYEQFF. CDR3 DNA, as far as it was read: TGTGCCAGCAGCTTACCTACTAGCGGGAGCTTCTATGAG.

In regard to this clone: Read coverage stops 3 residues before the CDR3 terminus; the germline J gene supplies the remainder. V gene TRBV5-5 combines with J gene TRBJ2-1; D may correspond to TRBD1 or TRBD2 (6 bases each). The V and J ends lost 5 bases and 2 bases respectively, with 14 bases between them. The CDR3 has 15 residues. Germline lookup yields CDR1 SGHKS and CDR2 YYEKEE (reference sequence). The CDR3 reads CASRTEGVTYNEQFF. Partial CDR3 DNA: TGTGCCAGCAGGACGGAGGGGGTAACCTACAATGAG.

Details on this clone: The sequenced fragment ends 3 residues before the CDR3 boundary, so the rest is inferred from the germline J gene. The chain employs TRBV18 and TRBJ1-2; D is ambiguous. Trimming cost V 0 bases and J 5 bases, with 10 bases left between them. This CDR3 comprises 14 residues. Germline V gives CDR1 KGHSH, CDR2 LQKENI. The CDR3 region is CASSPPAKGYGYTF. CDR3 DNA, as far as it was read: TGTGCCAGCTCACCACCGGCGAAAGGGTATGGC.

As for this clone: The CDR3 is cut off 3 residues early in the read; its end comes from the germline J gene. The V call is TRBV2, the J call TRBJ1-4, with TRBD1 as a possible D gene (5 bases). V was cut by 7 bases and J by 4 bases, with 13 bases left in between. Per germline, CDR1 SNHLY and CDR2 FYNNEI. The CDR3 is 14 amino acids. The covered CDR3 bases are TGTGCCAGCAATCAGGGTCGGATTAATGAAAAA. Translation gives CASNQGRINEK. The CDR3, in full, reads CASNQGRINEKLFF. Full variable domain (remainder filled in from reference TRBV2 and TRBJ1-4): EPEVTQTPSHQVTQMGQEVILRCVPISNHLYFYWYRQILGQKVEFLVSFYNNEISEKSEIFDDQFSVERPDGSNFTLKIRSTKLEDSAMYFCASNQGRINEKLFFGSGTQLSVL.

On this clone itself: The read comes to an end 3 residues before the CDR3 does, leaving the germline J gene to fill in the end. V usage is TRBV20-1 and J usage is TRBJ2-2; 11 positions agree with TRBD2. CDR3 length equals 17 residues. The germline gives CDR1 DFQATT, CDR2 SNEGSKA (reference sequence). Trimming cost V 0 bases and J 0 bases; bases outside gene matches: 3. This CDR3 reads CSARDTSGGPNTGELFF. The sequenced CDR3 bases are TGCAGTGCTAGAGATACTAGCGGGGGCCCGAACACCGGGGAG.

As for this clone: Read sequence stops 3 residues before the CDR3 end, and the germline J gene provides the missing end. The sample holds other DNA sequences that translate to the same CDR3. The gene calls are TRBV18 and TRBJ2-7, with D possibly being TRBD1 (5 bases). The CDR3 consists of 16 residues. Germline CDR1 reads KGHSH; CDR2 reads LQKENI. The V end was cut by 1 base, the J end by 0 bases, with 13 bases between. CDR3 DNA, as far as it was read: TGTGCCAGCTCACCACTAACCAGGGTAGACTCCTACGAG. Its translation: CASSPLTRVDSYE. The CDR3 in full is CASSPLTRVDSYEQYF.

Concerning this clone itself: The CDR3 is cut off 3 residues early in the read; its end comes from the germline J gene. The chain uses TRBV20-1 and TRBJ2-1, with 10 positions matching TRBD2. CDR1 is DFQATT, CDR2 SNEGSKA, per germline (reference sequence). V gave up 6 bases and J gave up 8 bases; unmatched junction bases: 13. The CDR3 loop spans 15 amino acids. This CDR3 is CSARNVAGGGYEQFF. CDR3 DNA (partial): TGCAGTGCCCGGAATGTAGCGGGGGGAGGATATGAG.

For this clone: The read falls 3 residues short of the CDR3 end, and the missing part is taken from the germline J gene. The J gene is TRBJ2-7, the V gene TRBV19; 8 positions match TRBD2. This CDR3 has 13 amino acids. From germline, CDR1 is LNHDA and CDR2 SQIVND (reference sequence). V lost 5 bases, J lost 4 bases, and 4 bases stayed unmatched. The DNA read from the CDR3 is TGTGCCAGTAGTTTCGGGGGGGCATACGAG. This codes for CASSFGGAYE. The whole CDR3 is CASSFGGAYEQYF.

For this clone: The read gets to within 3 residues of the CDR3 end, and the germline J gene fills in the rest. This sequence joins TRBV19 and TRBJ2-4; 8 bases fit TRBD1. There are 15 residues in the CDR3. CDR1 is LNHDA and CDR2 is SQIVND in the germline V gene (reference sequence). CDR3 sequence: CASSRADRVADGQYF. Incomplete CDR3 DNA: TGTGCCAGTAGTAGGGCGGACAGGGTGGCGGATGGT.